Listed here are 10 T cell receptor beta chains from one sample, sequenced in a study of molecular identifiers for immune sequencing clone quantification. TCRdb re-analysed the PCR reads in MiXCR, keeping a single row per CDR3 protein. The sample consists of approximately 680,000 distinct CDR3 sequences, less than 30% of them appearing once. Sequencing was carried out using naive CD8+ T cells from blood, with Jurkat cell RNA spiked in. Sample subset: FACS-sorted CD8+CD4-CCR7+CD45RA+ naive T cells. The source is a human donor in good health. Some libraries in this study had Jurkat cell RNA spiked in.

Many counts were recorded for this clonotype. V is TRBV30 and J is TRBJ1-1; 7 bases are shared with TRBD1. The CDR3 sequence is 14 residues long. Germline loops: CDR1 GTSNPN, CDR2 SVGIG (reference sequence). Germline trimming cut 4 bases from V and 0 bases from J; bases unmatched to any gene: 5. Here the CDR3 DNA reads TGTGCCTGGAAGACAGGGTACCTGAACACTGAAGCTTTCTTT. Its protein is CAWKTGYLNTEAFF. The whole variable domain, remainder taken from reference TRBV30 and TRBJ1-1, is SQTIHQWPATLVQPVGSPLSLECTVEGTSNPNLYWYRQAAGRGLQLLFYSVGIGQISSEVPQNLSASRPQDRQFILSSKKLLLSDSGFYLCAWKTGYLNTEAFFGQGTRLTVV.

Turning to this clonotype: One junction end does not reproduce the germline sequence, and a read error may be involved. The rearrangement uses TRBV4-3 and TRBJ2-2; TRBD2 aligns across 11 bases. The CDR3 is made up of 16 amino acids. Germline V gene data show CDR1 as LGHNA and CDR2 as YSLEER. In nucleotides, the CDR3 is TGCGCCAGCATCCAAGACTGGACTAGCGGGACCGGGGAGCTGTTTTTT. Amino acid sequence: CASIQDWTSGTGELFF.

This clonotype was observed a handful of times. V gene TRBV24-1 combines with J gene TRBJ2-7; 7 bases line up with TRBD1. V dropped 5 bases and J dropped 0; count of bases not matched to a gene: 15. The CDR3 has 18 amino acids. Germline V gene sequence: CDR1 KGHDR, CDR2 SFDVKD. CDR3 DNA: TGTGCCACCAGTGTCCTCACGCCCGGGACAGAGGACTCCTACGAGCAGTACTTC. This translates into CATSVLTPGTEDSYEQYF.

This clonotype has ten or more counts. The V call is TRBV4-1, the J call TRBJ2-3, with D perhaps matching TRBD1 (6 bases). The CDR3 runs 16 residues. Trimming shortened V by 0 bases and J by 2 bases, and 12 bases separated the two germline ends. The germline V gene has CDR1 MGHRA and CDR2 YSYEKL. In DNA form, the CDR3 reads TGCGCCAGCAGCCAAGATCAACAGGGCTACACAGATACGCAGTATTTT. Translated: CASSQDQQGYTDTQYF.

About this clonotype: A read error may account for a junction end that differs from germline. This sequence joins TRBV4-1 and TRBJ2-3, with 8 positions matching TRBD2. The CDR3 covers 16 residues. Germline loops: CDR1 MGHRA, CDR2 YSYEKL. The CDR3 DNA reads TGCGCCCGCAGCTTCCCTCCCGCGGGGGGCTCAGATACGCAGTATTTT. Translating gives CARSFPPAGGSDTQYF.

This clonotype was detected ten times or more. The chain couples TRBV14 to TRBJ2-3; perhaps TRBD2 as D (6 bases). The CDR3 runs 15 residues. Germline V gene lookup returns CDR1 SGHDN and CDR2 FVKESK. V shed 6 bases and J shed 6 bases, with 19 bases lying between them. CDR3 protein: CASSPRNGGIDTQYF. The DNA of the CDR3 is TGTGCCAGCAGTCCAAGAAATGGCGGGATCGATACGCAGTATTTT. The full variable domain, in which reference TRBV14 and TRBJ2-3 provide the parts outside the CDR3, is EAGVTQFPSHSVIEKGQTVTLRCDPISGHDNLYWYRRVMGKEIKFLLHFVKESKQDESGMPNNRFLAERTGGTYSTLKVQPAELEDSGVYFCASSPRNGGIDTQYFGPGTRLTVL.

A note on this clonotype: Given a much more abundant clone one base away, this may be a read error. The chain uses TRBV7-9 and TRBJ2-7; either TRBD1 or TRBD2 may fit D (5 bases each). Germline CDR1 and CDR2: SEHNR and FQNEAQ (reference sequence). This CDR3 has 13 amino acids. The CDR3: CVSRMGPRGEQYF. The CDR3 nucleotides are TGTGTCAGTAGGATGGGACCGAGGGGCGAGCAGTACTTC.

To note about this clonotype: A much larger clone sits a single nucleotide away, making a read error possible. This chain connects TRBV2 to TRBJ1-1; D unclear. CDR1 is SNHLY, CDR2 FYNNEI, per germline. CDR3 length: 13 residues. V lost 7 bases and J lost 6, with 15 bases in between. The CDR3 spells CASTKAGYAEAFF. CDR3 bases: TGTGCCAGCACTAAGGCAGGCTACGCTGAAGCTTTCTTT.

As to this clonotype: This may be a read error, as it is one base from a much larger clone. Without the conserved terminal phenylalanine or tryptophan, this CDR3 likely stems from a read error. This CDR3 is CASSLLLAEETQYL. Written as DNA, the CDR3 is TGCGCCAGCAGCTTGTTACTAGCGGAAGAGACCCAGTACCTC. The chain couples TRBV5-1 to TRBJ2-5; the match to TRBD2 covers 8 bases. Germline V gene sequence: CDR1 SGHRS, CDR2 YFSETQ. Trimming took 1 base from V and 3 from J; bases not matched to a gene: 2. The CDR3 runs 14 residues.

To note about this clonotype: A much larger clone sits a single nucleotide away, making a read error possible. This chain links TRBV4-3 with TRBJ2-3; 12 bases are a match to TRBD1. Germline V lookup: CDR1 LGHNA, CDR2 YSLEER. The CDR3 extends over 18 amino acids. CDR3 nucleotide sequence: TGCACCAGCAGCCAAGATCAAGGGACAGGGGGCTACACAGATACGCAGTATTTT. The encoded protein is CTSSQDQGTGGYTDTQYF.